The clone carrying this T cell receptor (beta chain) has just a few counts. This sample was taken from a study of T cells in Graves' hyperthyroidism and ophthalmopathy. Germline V gene lookup returns CDR1 SGHNT and CDR2 YYREEE (reference sequence). Trimming shortened V by 4 bases and J by 3 bases, and 10 bases separated the two germline ends. The CDR3 runs to 13 residues. Amplified TCR beta CDR3 regions came from RNA transcripts. The TCR CDR3 was amplified in a first-round RT-PCR using the HTBI primer set. TCRdb independently ran MiXCR on the multiplex PCR reads; one entry per CDR3 protein. The sample consists of over 300,000 distinct CDR3 sequences, roughly 14% of them appearing once. No progression to ophthalmopathy during 18 months of follow-up defined stable disease.

The clonotype originates from a woman in her sixties or seventies with Graves' hyperthyroidism. The J gene is TRBJ1-2, the V gene TRBV5-4, with unresolved D. The sample was blood. CDR3 sequence (DNA): TGTGCCAGCAGCAGCGAGAGGTACTATGGCTACACCTTC. The encoded protein is CASSSERYYGYTF.